One and the same sample provided the 6 T cell receptor beta chains below, sequenced in a study of blood T cell repertoires in COVID-19. TCRdb's table, derived via immunoSEQ multiplex PCR, lists solely in-frame clones and lacks some. The top ten clones hold more than 3% of a sample with 300,000 to 450,000 clones, about 85% of them seen once. The sample taken for sequencing was peripheral blood. The receptors here all came from a woman aged 18-29 years with acute or convalescent COVID-19.

This clone has just one count. The chain joins TRBV21-1 to TRBJ1-2; TRBD1 is taken as the D call from the table, unchecked against the DNA. TRBV21-1 is a pseudogene. The CDR3 spans 13 residues. The CDR3 is CASSKGQSDGYTF. CDR3 bases: TGTGCCAGCAGCAAAGGACAGTCTGATGGCTACACCTTC.

J is TRBJ1-2 and V is TRBV4-1, with D possibly being TRBD1 (5 bases). The germline V gene encodes CDR1 MGHRA and CDR2 YSYEKL. This CDR3 is built from 16 residues. The ends were cut back, 1 base at V and 2 bases at J, with 14 bases in the middle. The DNA of the CDR3 is TGCGCCAGCAGCCAAGGTTTGTTAGCAGGGAACTATGGCTACACCTTC. It codes for CASSQGLLAGNYGYTF.

This clone was found a few times. The J gene is TRBJ1-2, the V gene TRBV3-1 (or the pseudogene TRBV3-2), with 8 bases lining up with TRBD1. V lost 0 bases to trimming and J lost 2 bases; unmatched junction nucleotides: 2. Germline values: CDR1 LGHDT, CDR2 YNNKEL (reference sequence). The CDR3 runs 15 residues. The chain's CDR3 is CASSQEHRGNYGYTF. CDR3 DNA: TGTGCCAGCAGCCAAGAACACAGGGGGAACTATGGCTACACCTTC.

CDR3 bases: TGTGCCAGCAGTGGGGAGGGAGGTTTTGATACGCAGTATTTT. This encodes CASSGEGGFDTQYF. The J gene is TRBJ2-3, the V gene TRBV27; 7 positions match TRBD2. V shed 5 bases, J shed 6 bases, and the junction held 8 bases outside the gene matches. Germline V gives CDR1 MNHEY, CDR2 SMNVEV (reference sequence). This CDR3 comprises 14 residues.

The chain has TRBV7-9 and TRBJ1-3; no firm D call. Trimming pared 3 bases from V and 0 bases from J, leaving 9 bases between. The CDR3 loop spans 15 amino acids. CDR1 and CDR2 (germline): SEHNR, FQNEAQ (reference sequence). CDR3 protein: CASSFGSVSGNTIYF. The CDR3 DNA follows: TGTGCCAGCAGCTTCGGTTCTGTCTCTGGAAACACCATATATTTT.

The V and J genes are TRBV5-6 and TRBJ1-2; 8 positions match TRBD1. The CDR3 runs 16 residues. In germline, CDR1 is SGHDT, CDR2 YYEEEE. V trimming: 4 bases; J trimming: 4 bases; junction bases outside the gene matches: 12. CDR3 sequence: CASSLRAGGVSYGYTF. The CDR3 DNA reads TGTGCCAGCAGCCTTAGGGCAGGGGGCGTTAGCTATGGCTACACCTTC. The complete variable domain, with remaining parts taken from reference TRBV5-6 and TRBJ1-2, reads DAGVTQSPTHLIKTRGQQVTLRCSPKSGHDTVSWYQQALGQGPQFIFQYYEEEERQRGNFPDRFSGHQFPNYSSELNVNALLLGDSALYLCASSLRAGGVSYGYTFGSGTRLTVV.